The 20 T cell receptor beta chains below all came from one sample that was sequenced in a study of T-cell memory formation after mild COVID-19. TCRdb reanalysed the 5' RACE reads using MiXCR and keeps one entry per CDR3 protein. The sample contains about 190,000 distinct CDR3 sequences, about 16% of which appear only once. Sequenced material: PBMCs or a T cell subset sorted from them (not recorded which). The receptors were gathered from an adult woman who had mild COVID-19 (a few samples of this study predate the infection). Cell type and time point are not known.

At least ten counts were recorded for this clonotype. V gene TRBV5-1 combines with J gene TRBJ2-3, with TRBD1 identical over 7 bases. Germline V lookup: CDR1 SGHRS, CDR2 YFSETQ. Trimming at V came to 4 bases and at J to 4 bases, leaving 9 bases not matched to a gene. CDR3 length: 15 amino acids. The CDR3 nucleotides are TGCGCCAGCAGCCGAGGACAGGCCGAGGCAGATACGCAGTATTTT. The encoded protein is CASSRGQAEADTQYF.

This clonotype has more than one count but fewer than ten. The V gene is TRBV6-5, the J gene TRBJ2-7; TRBD1 matches at 7 bases. The CDR3 has 13 amino acids. Germline CDR1 reads MNHEY; CDR2 reads SVGAGI. V lost 7 bases to trimming and J lost 2 bases; unmatched junction nucleotides: 5. Here the CDR3 DNA reads TGTGCCAGCATGAGACAGGGCGCCTACGAGCAGTACTTC. This translates into CASMRQGAYEQYF.

This clonotype was seen a few times. This chain uses TRBV7-9 with TRBJ1-1; D remains ambiguous. This CDR3 has 12 residues. Trimming removed 7 bases from V and 5 bases from J, with 11 bases in between. Germline CDR1 reads SEHNR; CDR2 reads FQNEAQ (reference sequence). In nucleotides, the CDR3 is TGTGCCAGCACCTGGGCGGTGACTGAAGCTTTCTTT. This encodes CASTWAVTEAFF.

J is TRBJ2-7 and V is TRBV7-9; the match to TRBD2 covers 10 bases. Germline V lookup: CDR1 SEHNR, CDR2 FQNEAQ (reference sequence). V dropped 6 bases and J dropped 1; count of bases not matched to a gene: 9. There are 16 residues in the CDR3. The CDR3 loop reads CASSLLAGAPSYEQYF. CDR3 coding DNA: TGTGCCAGCAGTCTCCTAGCGGGAGCGCCATCCTACGAGCAGTACTTC.

The chain employs TRBV18 and TRBJ2-1; D call uncertain. CDR1 is KGHSH, CDR2 LQKENI, per germline. Trimming stripped 2 bases from V and 6 bases from J, with 8 bases between. The CDR3 spans 13 residues. CDR3 in DNA: TGTGCCAGCTCACCAAGGTCAACCAATGAGCAGTTCTTC. This codes for CASSPRSTNEQFF.

A few counts support this clonotype. The rearrangement links TRBV11-2 to TRBJ2-4; the D gene could be TRBD1 or TRBD2 (5 bases each). V was pared by 1 base and J by 10 bases, with 11 bases between. The CDR3 extends over 13 amino acids. CDR1 and CDR2 (germline): SGHAT, FQNNGV. The CDR3 coding sequence is TGTGCCAGCAGCTTAGCCGGGGACCGGATTCAGTACTTC. The encoded protein is CASSLAGDRIQYF.

The chain has TRBV30 and TRBJ1-2; D not certain. V was clipped by 0 bases and J by 8 bases, with 16 bases between them. The V gene's germline CDR1 is GTSNPN and CDR2 SVGIG (reference sequence). This CDR3 is 14 amino acids long. Here the CDR3 reads CAWSVVPLGGGYTF. The CDR3 bases are TGTGCCTGGAGTGTAGTGCCCCTCGGTGGCGGCTACACCTTC.

This clonotype was observed a handful of times. The chain uses TRBV7-6 and TRBJ2-5, with 10 positions matching TRBD2. This CDR3 spans 16 amino acids. CDR1 is SGHVS, CDR2 FNYEAQ, per germline. V gave up 5 bases and J gave up 2 bases; unmatched junction bases: 8. The DNA for the CDR3 is TGTGCCAGCAGCCCAACTAGCGGGAAGTCGCAAGAGACCCAGTACTTC. This gives the protein CASSPTSGKSQETQYF.

This chain uses TRBV12-3 or TRBV12-4 with TRBJ2-5; 12 bases match TRBD2. The CDR3 contains 18 residues. V lost 3 bases and J lost 2; bases outside the gene matches: 10. This CDR3 is CASSFEGLAGLAQETQYF. Here the CDR3 DNA reads TGTGCCAGCAGTTTCGAGGGACTAGCGGGCTTAGCACAAGAGACCCAGTACTTC.

J is TRBJ2-1 and V is TRBV11-2; TRBD2 matches at 8 bases. The CDR3 runs to 15 residues. CDR1 and CDR2 (germline): SGHAT, FQNNGV. V shed 5 bases and J 5 bases; nucleotides not matched to a gene: 8. The CDR3 region is CASSLQRGLNNEQFF. The CDR3 DNA reads TGTGCCAGCAGCCTCCAGCGGGGGTTAAACAATGAGCAGTTCTTC.

This clonotype was seen more than once but under ten times. The V gene is TRBV30, the J gene TRBJ2-5, with D perhaps matching TRBD1 (6 bases). V dropped 0 bases and J dropped 4 bases, with 18 bases sitting between them. Per germline, CDR1 GTSNPN and CDR2 SVGIG (reference sequence). The length of the CDR3 is 16 residues. Here the CDR3 reads CAWSVHGQILGETQYF. CDR3 DNA: TGTGCCTGGAGTGTACATGGACAGATTTTAGGAGAGACCCAGTACTTC.

In this sample, this clonotype turned up a few times. The chain is built from TRBV12-3 or TRBV12-4 and TRBJ2-7, with D possibly TRBD1 on 5 matching bases. The CDR3 consists of 16 residues. The V end lost 7 bases, the J end lost 2 bases, and 21 bases lay between the germline ends. CDR3 sequence reads: CASTPQGAMGTYEQYF. Here the CDR3 DNA reads TGTGCCAGCACCCCTCAAGGGGCGATGGGAACCTACGAGCAGTACTTC.

This sequence joins TRBV4-1 and TRBJ1-1, with 11 bases fitting TRBD1. The germline CDR1 and CDR2 sequences are MGHRA and YSYEKL. V trimming: 3 bases; J trimming: 4 bases; junction bases outside the gene matches: 4. The CDR3 has 15 amino acids. This chain's CDR3 is CASSHAGTGGTEAFF. In DNA, the CDR3 is TGCGCCAGCAGCCACGCCGGGACAGGGGGCACTGAAGCTTTCTTT.

The chain couples TRBV6-5 to TRBJ1-1; perhaps TRBD1 as D (5 bases). With 0 bases removed from V and 4 bases from J, the gap between germline ends came to 12 bases. The CDR3 is 15 residues long. Per germline, CDR1 MNHEY and CDR2 SVGAGI. DNA of the CDR3: TGTGCCAGCAGTTACTCGAACCAGGGCCGCACTGAAGCTTTCTTT. Translation gives CASSYSNQGRTEAFF.

This clonotype occurred a few times. This chain joins TRBV5-1 and TRBJ2-7, with a tentative D call TRBD2 (5 bases). CDR1 SGHRS and CDR2 YFSETQ come from the germline V gene. The CDR3 totals 13 residues. V dropped 3 bases and J dropped 3 bases, with 10 bases sitting between them. CDR3 sequence: CASSWTGSYEQYF. CDR3 DNA: TGCGCCAGCAGCTGGACGGGAAGCTACGAGCAGTACTTC.

This clonotype was counted a few times. J is TRBJ2-2 and V is TRBV5-1; D gene ambiguous. V was shortened by 4 bases and J by 2 bases, with 6 bases between the two germline ends. This CDR3 spans 13 amino acids. Germline CDR1 is SGHRS and CDR2 is YFSETQ. For the CDR3, the DNA is TGCGCCAGCAGCCCAGAAAACACCGGGGAGCTGTTTTTT. It is translated as CASSPENTGELFF.

In this sample, this clonotype turned up many times. In DNA, the CDR3 is TGTGCCAGCAGCGTAGGGATTACAGGGCCAGATACGCAGTATTTT. Protein: CASSVGITGPDTQYF. This rearrangement joins TRBV9 to TRBJ2-3, with D possibly matching TRBD1 (6 bases). V lost 0 bases, J lost 4 bases, and 12 bases lay in between. CDR3 length: 15 residues. Germline loops: CDR1 SGDLS, CDR2 YYNGEE.

The CDR3 spells CASSLDSSGETQYF. CDR3 nucleotide sequence: TGCGCCAGCAGCTTGGATTCTAGCGGAGAGACCCAGTACTTC. V is TRBV5-1 and J is TRBJ2-5; 7 bases fit TRBD2. V gave up 0 bases and J gave up 4 bases; unmatched junction bases: 3. Per germline, CDR1 SGHRS and CDR2 YFSETQ. This CDR3 contains 14 residues.

This clonotype was observed a handful of times. The rearrangement links TRBV3-1 to TRBJ1-2; D is undetermined. With 4 bases removed from V and 6 bases from J, the gap between germline ends came to 15 bases. The CDR3 spans 14 residues. The germline gives CDR1 LGHDT, CDR2 YNNKEL (reference sequence). CDR3 in amino acids: CASSPKLLLDGYTF. As DNA, the CDR3 is TGTGCCAGCAGCCCCAAACTCCTCTTGGATGGCTACACCTTC.

This clonotype was observed a handful of times. This chain uses TRBV29-1 with TRBJ1-4; the D is unclear. Germline V CDR1 and CDR2: SQVTM, ANQGSEA. The ends were cut back, 5 bases at V and 3 bases at J, with 10 bases in the middle. The length of the CDR3 is 13 residues. The CDR3 DNA follows: TGCAGCGTTCAAGCGAAGGCTAATGAAAAACTGTTTTTT. As protein: CSVQAKANEKLFF.